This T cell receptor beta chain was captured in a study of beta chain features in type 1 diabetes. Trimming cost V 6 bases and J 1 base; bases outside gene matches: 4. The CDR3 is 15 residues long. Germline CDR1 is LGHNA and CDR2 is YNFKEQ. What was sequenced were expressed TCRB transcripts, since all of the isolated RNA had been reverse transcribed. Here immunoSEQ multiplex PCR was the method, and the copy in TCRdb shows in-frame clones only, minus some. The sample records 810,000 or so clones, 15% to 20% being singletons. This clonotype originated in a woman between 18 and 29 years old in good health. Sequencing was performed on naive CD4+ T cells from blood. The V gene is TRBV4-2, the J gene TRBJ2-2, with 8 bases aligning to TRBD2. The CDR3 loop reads CASRPSGGNTGELFF. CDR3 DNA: TGTGCCAGCAGACCAAGCGGGGGGAACACCGGGGAGCTGTTTTTT.